This T cell receptor beta chain was retrieved from a study of T-cell reconstitution after alpha-beta-depleted transplantation in children. As for this clonotype: What it binds is unknown.

Study-level points and caveats: In some patients, recipient T cells and intrathymic progenitors surviving conditioning explained high day-60 diversity. At the one-year point after transplant, T-cell counts and TCRbeta diversity were found to come mostly from T cells that had been newly produced.

This CDR3 spans 18 amino acids. Trimming cost V 4 bases and J 0 bases, with 17 bases left between them. CDR1 is SGDLS and CDR2 is YYNGEE in the germline V gene. Unique molecular identifiers tagged the TCRbeta library. One entry per CDR3 protein, called by TCRdb with MiXCR from the PCR reads. This sample has about 540,000 distinct CDR3 sequences, with 25% to 30% found just once. V gene TRBV9 combines with J gene TRBJ2-6; no reliable D call. This TCR was sampled from a boy younger than two with Wiskott-Aldrich syndrome, due to receive a stem cell transplant. Sequenced material: PBMCs, taken before TCRalphabeta/CD19-depleted stem cell transplant. The CDR3 loop reads CASSPSPPQISGANVLTF. The CDR3 DNA reads TGTGCCAGCAGCCCCAGTCCACCCCAAATCTCTGGGGCCAACGTCCTGACTTTC.